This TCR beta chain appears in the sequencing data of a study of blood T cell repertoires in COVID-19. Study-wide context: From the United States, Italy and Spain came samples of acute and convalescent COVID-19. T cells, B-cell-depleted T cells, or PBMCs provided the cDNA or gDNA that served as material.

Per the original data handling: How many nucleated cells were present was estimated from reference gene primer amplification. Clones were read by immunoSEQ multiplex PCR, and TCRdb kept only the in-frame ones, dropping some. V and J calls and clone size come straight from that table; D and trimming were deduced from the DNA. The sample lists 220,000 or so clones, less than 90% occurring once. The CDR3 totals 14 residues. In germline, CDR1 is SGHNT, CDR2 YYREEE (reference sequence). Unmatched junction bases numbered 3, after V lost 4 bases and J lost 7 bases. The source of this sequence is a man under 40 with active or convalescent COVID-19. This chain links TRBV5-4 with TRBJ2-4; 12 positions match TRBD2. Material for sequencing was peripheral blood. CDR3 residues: CASSLAGGGNIQYF. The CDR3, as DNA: TGTGCCAGCAGCCTAGCGGGAGGGGGTAACATTCAGTACTTC. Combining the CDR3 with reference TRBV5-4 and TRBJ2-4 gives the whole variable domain ETGVTQSPTHLIKTRGQQVTLRCSSQSGHNTVSWYQQALGQGPQFIFQYYREEENGRGNFPPRFSGLQFPNYSSELNVNALELDDSALYLCASSLAGGGNIQYFGAGTRLSVL.